These 18 T cell receptor beta chains came from one sample sequenced in a study of Ad26.COV2.S vaccination and SARS-CoV-2 variants. Treatment denoted: around 19 received Ad26.COV2.S at low or high dose, single or two shots; about 5 received placebo; per-sample allocation not given. The samples were gathered on day 63 after the first injection of vaccine or placebo. The assay was immunoSEQ multiplex PCR, and TCRdb's table has in-frame clones only and misses some. The sample lists some 640,000 clones; roughly 90% were seen once. Material: peripheral blood, obtained in a trial of Ad26.COV2.S vaccine versus placebo. Every receptor here comes from a person between 18 and 59 years old who received the Ad26.COV2.S COVID-19 vaccine or a placebo.

This rearrangement joins TRBV6-4 to TRBJ1-5, with D hard to call. This CDR3 contains 16 residues. Germline CDR1 MRHNA, CDR2 SNTAGT. Trimming stripped 1 base from V and 0 bases from J, with 10 bases between. The CDR3 DNA reads as TGTGCCAGCAGTGACTGTAGGGTGGGTAGCAATCAGCCCCAGCATTTT. It yields the protein CASSDCRVGSNQPQHF.

This clone appeared once. The chain uses TRBV7-8 and TRBJ1-4, with D uncertain. CDR3 size: 15 residues. V was clipped by 1 base and J by 0 bases, with 6 bases between them. Germline CDR1 SGHVS, CDR2 FQNEAQ. This CDR3 is CASSLGGPTNEKLFF. CDR3 DNA: TGTGCCAGCAGCTTAGGTGGCCCAACTAATGAAAAACTGTTTTTT.

Only a few counts were recorded for this clone. This chain joins TRBV29-1 and TRBJ1-3; TRBD1 is a possible D gene (6 bases). This CDR3 is 13 amino acids long. In germline, CDR1 is SQVTM, CDR2 ANQGSEA. This CDR3 is CSAQGRSGNTIYF. DNA for the CDR3: TGCAGTGCACAGGGTCGGTCTGGAAACACCATATATTTT.

This clone showed up just once. The genes are TRBV7-2 and TRBJ2-7, with 10 bases lining up with TRBD2. CDR1 is SGHTA and CDR2 is FQGNSA in the germline V gene. J lost 5 bases, V lost 3 bases, and 1 base had no gene match. This CDR3 spans 13 amino acids. CDR3 protein: CASSLGLANEQYF. CDR3 nucleotides: TGTGCCAGCAGCTTGGGACTAGCGAACGAGCAGTACTTC.

This chain links TRBV5-1 with TRBJ1-1, with D possibly TRBD1 on 6 matching bases. Trimming took 2 bases from V and 7 from J, leaving 15 bases between them. The CDR3 has 14 residues. CDR1 is SGHRS, CDR2 YFSETQ, per germline. The CDR3: CASSFNREDGEAFF. CDR3 DNA: TGCGCCAGCAGCTTCAACAGGGAGGACGGTGAAGCTTTCTTT.

The chain links TRBV7-2 to TRBJ2-3, with 7 nucleotides matching TRBD2. The junction had 5 bases not matched to a gene; V was cut back by 5 bases and J by 0 bases. Germline V gives CDR1 SGHTA, CDR2 FQGNSA. The CDR3 is made up of 15 amino acids. As DNA, the CDR3 is TGTGCCAGCAGCCCCGGACTAGTAAGCACAGATACGCAGTATTTT. Translation: CASSPGLVSTDTQYF.

The V gene is TRBV6-6, the J gene TRBJ1-1, with D unclear. The CDR3 length is 13 residues. The germline V gene has CDR1 MNHNY and CDR2 SVGAGI (reference sequence). Trimming took off 2 bases at V and 0 bases at J, with 4 bases between the two ends. CDR3 coding DNA: TGTGCCAGCAGTTACGAAGTGAACACTGAAGCTTTCTTT. This translates into CASSYEVNTEAFF.

This chain links TRBV7-2 with TRBJ1-1; D remains ambiguous. The CDR3 is made up of 15 amino acids. Germline V gene sequence: CDR1 SGHTA, CDR2 FQGNSA. V was cut by 2 bases and J by 0 bases, with 10 bases left in between. The CDR3 DNA reads as TGTGCCAGCAGCTTACAAATGGGGATGAACACTGAAGCTTTCTTT. Translation gives CASSLQMGMNTEAFF.

The chain recombines TRBV5-1 with TRBJ1-4, with TRBD1 matching over 7 bases. Germline V gene sequence: CDR1 SGHRS, CDR2 YFSETQ. The CDR3 contains 16 residues. The V and J ends lost 0 bases and 3 bases, in that order; junction bases with no gene match: 5. This CDR3 is CASSLEQGYPNEKLFF. The CDR3 DNA follows: TGCGCCAGCAGCTTGGAACAGGGGTATCCTAATGAAAAACTGTTTTTT.

A single count supports this clone. The rearrangement joins TRBV19 to TRBJ1-1, with unresolved D. The CDR3 loop spans 14 amino acids. The germline V and J ends were trimmed by 2 bases and 1 base, with 8 bases remaining between them. Germline V gene sequence: CDR1 LNHDA, CDR2 SQIVND (reference sequence). CDR3 sequence: CASSISPGNTEAFF. In nucleotides, the CDR3 is TGTGCCAGTAGTATAAGCCCAGGGAACACTGAAGCTTTCTTT.

The genes are TRBV25-1 and TRBJ1-5, with D possibly TRBD1 on 5 matching bases. Trimming removed 7 bases from V and 0 bases from J, with 7 bases in between. Germline assignment: CDR1 MGHDK and CDR2 SYGVNS. The CDR3 sequence is 13 residues long. This CDR3 is CASKTDSNQPQHF. CDR3 sequence (DNA): TGTGCCAGCAAGACAGATAGCAATCAGCCCCAGCATTTT. The whole variable domain, remainder taken from reference TRBV25-1 and TRBJ1-5, is EADIYQTPRYLVIGTGKKITLECSQTMGHDKMYWYQQDPGMELHLIHYSYGVNSTEKGDLSSESTVSRIRTEHFPLTLESARPSHTSQYLCASKTDSNQPQHFGDGTRLSIL.

J is TRBJ2-1 and V is TRBV10-3; D remains unclear. V lost 8 bases and J 6 bases, leaving 11 bases between the germline ends. The CDR3 has 12 amino acids. Germline V CDR1 and CDR2: ENHRY, SYGVKD. The CDR3 bases are TGTGCCATCCAGGACGCGGTCAATGAGCAGTTCTTC. Translation: CAIQDAVNEQFF.

The rearrangement uses TRBV3-1 (or the pseudogene TRBV3-2) and TRBJ2-1; D gene uncertain. The CDR3 has 16 residues. V dropped 0 bases and J dropped 5 bases, with 14 bases sitting between them. Germline V CDR1 and CDR2: LGHDT, YNNKEL (reference sequence). This chain's CDR3 is CASSQDAAVRDNEQFF. Here the CDR3 DNA reads TGTGCCAGCAGCCAAGACGCGGCCGTCCGGGACAATGAGCAGTTCTTC.

The V gene is TRBV30, the J gene TRBJ1-1; D may be TRBD1 (5 bases). CDR1 and CDR2 from the germline V gene are GTSNPN and SVGIG (reference sequence). This CDR3 spans 14 amino acids. Trimming took off 4 bases at V and 1 base at J, with 13 bases between the two ends. The CDR3 nucleotides are TGTGCCTGGACCCCCCCGACAGCGAACACTGAAGCTTTCTTT. Its translation is CAWTPPTANTEAFF.

The rearrangement links TRBV5-6 to TRBJ1-2, with 9 bases lining up with TRBD1. Germline lookup yields CDR1 SGHDT and CDR2 YYEEEE. The CDR3 runs to 13 residues. J gave up 6 bases and V 2 bases, and 2 bases lay outside the gene matches. In DNA, the CDR3 is TGTGCCAGCAGCTTACAGGGGGCAAATGGCTACACCTTC. Translation: CASSLQGANGYTF.

This chain links TRBV6-5 with TRBJ2-5; 9 bases align to TRBD2. The germline V gene has CDR1 MNHEY and CDR2 SVGAGI. V dropped 7 bases and J dropped 3; count of bases not matched to a gene: 9. CDR3 length: 15 amino acids. The CDR3 region has the DNA TGTGCCAGCACCTTGCAGTCTAGCGGGGAAGAGACCCAGTACTTC. This codes for CASTLQSSGEETQYF.

This chain connects TRBV5-4 to TRBJ2-7, with 7 bases matching TRBD1. V shed 0 bases, J shed 2 bases, and the junction held 2 bases outside the gene matches. The germline V gene has CDR1 SGHNT and CDR2 YYREEE (reference sequence). CDR3 length: 14 amino acids. CDR3 in DNA: TGTGCCAGCAGCTTGGCCGGGACAGCCTACGAGCAGTACTTC. It yields the protein CASSLAGTAYEQYF.

The chain uses TRBV3-1 (or the pseudogene TRBV3-2) and TRBJ2-7; tentatively, D is TRBD1 (6 bases). V was trimmed by 4 bases and J by 0 bases, leaving 10 bases between them. This CDR3 has 14 amino acids. Per germline, CDR1 LGHDT and CDR2 YNNKEL (reference sequence). The CDR3 nucleotides are TGTGCCAGCAGCCCGGGACACGGCTCCTACGAGCAGTACTTC. Translation: CASSPGHGSYEQYF.